This TCR beta chain was profiled in a study of T-cell reconstitution after alpha-beta-depleted transplantation in children. Library preparation (for TCRbeta) was performed with unique molecular identifiers. Using its own MiXCR run on the PCR reads, TCRdb lists one record per CDR3 protein. Here the sample spans about 460,000 distinct CDR3 sequences, under 15% being singletons. This clonotype appeared many times. V shed 0 bases, J shed 1 base, and the junction held 1 base outside the gene matches. Germline CDR1 and CDR2: DFQATT and SNEGSKA (reference sequence). This CDR3 contains 16 residues. The chain uses TRBV20-1 and TRBJ2-2; 11 nucleotides align to TRBD2. The sequencing here drew on PBMCs from the stem cell graft donor, taken from the stem cell graft. This TCR was recovered from a human donor who donated a stem cell graft to a child with combined immunodeficiency. CDR3: CSARDTSGRNTGELFF. CDR3 coding DNA: TGCAGTGCTAGAGACACTAGCGGGAGGAACACCGGGGAGCTGTTTTTT.